Listed below are T cell receptor beta chains from one sample, sequenced in a study of beta chain features in type 1 diabetes. TCRdb's table, derived via immunoSEQ multiplex PCR, lists solely in-frame clones and lacks some. There are 230,000 or so clones in the sample; about a sixth occur only once, and about 0.085% lies in the top ten. The sequencing input was naive CD4+ T cells from blood. These receptors all stem from a man aged 25-40 years with type 1 diabetes. Each CDR3 is given with its conserved first and last residue. The D gene is left open where the match is weak. A clone size is listed for some rows: how often the clone was seen (once, few, many), or a class if it is expanded.

clone_size: -
d_call: -
j_call: TRBJ1-5
v_call: TRBV29-1
cdr3_aa: CSVAGESNQPQHF
cdr3_nt: TGCAGCGTTGCAGGGGAAAGCAATCAGCCCCAGCATTTT

clone_size: few
d_call: TRBD2
j_call: TRBJ2-7
v_call: TRBV25-1
cdr3_aa: CASSGTSGSGYF
cdr3_nt: TGTGCCAGCTCCGGGACTAGCGGGAGTGGGTACTTC

clone_size: -
d_call: -
j_call: TRBJ2-1
v_call: TRBV6-1
cdr3_aa: CASSLSSTVQQFF
cdr3_nt: TGTGCCAGCAGCCTTTCCTCGACAGTCCAGCAGTTCTTC

clone_size: -
d_call: -
j_call: TRBJ2-7
v_call: TRBV6-6
cdr3_aa: CASSYHLYEQYF
cdr3_nt: TGTGCCAGCAGTTACCACCTCTACGAGCAGTACTTC

clone_size: few
d_call: TRBD2
j_call: TRBJ2-1
v_call: TRBV9
cdr3_aa: CASSPASAGGGNEQFF
cdr3_nt: TGTGCCAGCAGCCCTGCTAGCGCGGGAGGCGGCAATGAGCAGTTCTTC

clone_size: few
d_call: -
j_call: TRBJ2-1
v_call: TRBV18
cdr3_aa: CASSPSWGSDNEQFF
cdr3_nt: TGTGCCAGCTCACCATCTTGGGGGAGTGACAATGAGCAGTTCTTC

clone_size: few
d_call: -
j_call: TRBJ1-1
v_call: TRBV7-2
cdr3_aa: CASSPLHRAEAFF
cdr3_nt: TGTGCCAGCAGCCCACTTCACAGGGCTGAAGCTTTCTTT

clone_size: -
d_call: TRBD1
j_call: TRBJ1-2
v_call: TRBV29-1
cdr3_aa: CSVDTGVRNYGYTF
cdr3_nt: TGCAGCGTTGATACAGGGGTCCGTAACTATGGCTACACCTTC

clone_size: few
d_call: -
j_call: TRBJ2-3
v_call: TRBV28
cdr3_aa: CASSFGRSVGYF
cdr3_nt: TGTGCCAGCAGTTTTGGCAGGTCGGTGGGGTATTTT

clone_size: few
d_call: TRBD1
j_call: TRBJ2-7
v_call: TRBV25-1
cdr3_aa: CASSDLQGASYEQYF
cdr3_nt: TGTGCCAGCAGTGACTTACAGGGGGCTTCCTACGAGCAGTACTTC

clone_size: few
d_call: TRBD1
j_call: TRBJ2-7
v_call: TRBV27
cdr3_aa: CASSPLLQGKNEQYF
cdr3_nt: TGTGCCAGCAGTCCCCTGTTACAGGGGAAAAACGAGCAGTACTTC

clone_size: few
d_call: TRBD2
j_call: TRBJ2-5
v_call: TRBV7-2
cdr3_aa: CASSFGRTSGNQETQYF
cdr3_nt: TGTGCCAGCAGCTTTGGGAGGACTAGCGGGAACCAAGAGACCCAGTACTTC

clone_size: -
d_call: -
j_call: TRBJ2-5
v_call: TRBV28
cdr3_aa: CASTGVTETQYF
cdr3_nt: TGTGCCAGCACCGGGGTAACGGAGACCCAGTACTTC

clone_size: few
d_call: -
j_call: TRBJ2-3
v_call: TRBV25-1
cdr3_aa: CASHRRGGDTQYF
cdr3_nt: TGTGCCAGCCACCGGAGGGGTGGAGATACGCAGTATTTT

clone_size: -
d_call: -
j_call: TRBJ2-7
v_call: TRBV7-7
cdr3_aa: CASSKDGPYEQYF
cdr3_nt: TGTGCTAGCAGCAAGGACGGACCGTACGAGCAGTACTTC

clone_size: few
d_call: -
j_call: TRBJ2-1
v_call: TRBV29-1
cdr3_aa: CSVVAGNEQFF
cdr3_nt: TGCAGCGTTGTTGCTGGCAATGAGCAGTTCTTC